The next 21 T cell receptor beta chains were all read from a single sample in a study of Graves' ophthalmopathy and Graves' hyperthyroidism. For repertoire sequencing, the TCR beta CDR3 regions were amplified from RNA transcripts. The library came from an HTBI-primed first-round RT-PCR and a second-round multiplex PCR. TCRdb analysed the multiplex PCR reads with MiXCR anew, one entry per CDR3 protein. The sample has 500,000 to 700,000 distinct CDR3 sequences; about 40% are singletons. Source material: peripheral blood or thyroid tissue (not recorded which). Receptors originate from an adult man with Graves' hyperthyroidism.

This sequence joins TRBV10-3 and TRBJ2-1, with TRBD2 matching over 12 bases. Trimming cost V 4 bases and J 7 bases; bases outside gene matches: 5. The CDR3 runs to 15 residues. Looked up from germline, CDR1 is ENHRY and CDR2 is SYGVKD. CDR3 residues: CAISGASGGENEQFF. CDR3 bases: TGTGCCATCAGTGGGGCTAGCGGGGGGGAAAATGAGCAGTTCTTC.

In this sample, this clonotype turned up many times. The rearrangement joins TRBV7-6 to TRBJ2-5; possibly TRBD1 for D (6 bases). V gave up 2 bases and J gave up 9 bases, with 13 bases separating them. This CDR3 has 13 amino acids. Germline V gene sequence: CDR1 SGHVS, CDR2 FNYEAQ. The CDR3 nucleotides are TGTGCCAGCAGCTTAAAAGGGGGTCTGGCCCAGTACTTC. Protein product: CASSLKGGLAQYF.

Many counts were recorded for this clonotype. The J gene is TRBJ1-6, the V gene TRBV6-5; 8 nucleotides align to TRBD1. This CDR3 is 17 amino acids long. The V and J ends lost 5 bases and 9 bases, in that order; junction bases with no gene match: 15. Germline V gene data show CDR1 as MNHEY and CDR2 as SVGAGI. Written as DNA, the CDR3 is TGTGCCAGCAGTGAAAGTGTGGGTGGCAGGGGGCTTTCACCCCTCCACTTT. Amino acids: CASSESVGGRGLSPLHF.

This clonotype was counted ten times or more. This chain uses TRBV12-3 or TRBV12-4 with TRBJ1-6; unclear D gene. V lost 2 bases to trimming and J lost 6 bases, with 8 bases between them. The CDR3 covers 14 residues. The CDR3 reads CASSLQGSNSPLHF. CDR3 nucleotide sequence: TGTGCCAGCAGTTTACAAGGGTCTAATTCACCCCTCCACTTT.

This clonotype has ten or more counts. The rearrangement joins TRBV14 to TRBJ2-5, with 8 bases that match TRBD2. Germline values: CDR1 SGHDN, CDR2 FVKESK. Unmatched junction bases numbered 6, after V lost 1 base and J lost 5 bases. The length of the CDR3 is 15 residues. CDR3 nucleotides: TGTGCCAGCAGCCAAGTAGGAGCGGGAGCTGAGACCCAGTACTTC. Translating gives CASSQVGAGAETQYF.

The sample holds many counts of this clonotype. The chain has TRBV29-1 and TRBJ1-1, with 7 nucleotides matching TRBD1. Germline CDR1 SQVTM, CDR2 ANQGSEA. The CDR3 spans 15 residues. V was pared by 6 bases and J by 1 base, with 11 bases of the junction left unmatched. Here the CDR3 DNA reads TGCAGCGTCATTTCTCCACAGGGGAGGAACACTGAAGCTTTCTTT. This translates into CSVISPQGRNTEAFF. Supplemented by reference TRBV29-1 and TRBJ1-1, the full variable domain reads SAVISQKPSRDICQRGTSLTIQCQVDSQVTMMFWYRQQPGQSLTLIATANQGSEATYESGFVIDKFPISRPNLTFSTLTVSNMSPEDSSIYLCSVISPQGRNTEAFFGQGTRLTVV.

To note about this clonotype: The junction differs from germline at one of its ends, possibly a read error. In DNA, the CDR3 is TGTGCCAGCGGCTTGCGCGAGAATCAGCCCCAGCATTTT. It yields the protein CASGLRENQPQHF. The V gene is TRBV5-4, the J gene TRBJ1-5, with unresolved D. The CDR3 is 13 residues long. Germline CDR1 SGHNT, CDR2 YYREEE (reference sequence).

This clonotype has ten or more counts. This chain uses TRBV9 with TRBJ2-7; D not certain. Trimming pared 1 base from V and 0 bases from J, leaving 11 bases between. The germline CDR1 and CDR2 sequences are SGDLS and YYNGEE. CDR3 size: 15 residues. The CDR3 DNA reads as TGTGCCAGCAGCGTAACCCCGGATAGCTCCTACGAGCAGTACTTC. Residues: CASSVTPDSSYEQYF.

This rearrangement joins TRBV20-1 to TRBJ2-3, with D possibly matching TRBD1 (5 bases). This CDR3 comprises 15 residues. Per the germline V gene, CDR1 is DFQATT and CDR2 is SNEGSKA (reference sequence). The V end was cut by 6 bases, the J end by 3 bases, with 19 bases between. In DNA form, the CDR3 reads TGCAGTGCCACAGGAGAGTTAGAGTATACAGATACGCAGTATTTT. This codes for CSATGELEYTDTQYF.

Notes on this clonotype: A much bigger clone sits one base away, suggesting this may be a read error. The chain couples TRBV5-1 to TRBJ2-2; unclear D gene. Trimming pared 3 bases from V and 7 bases from J, leaving 16 bases between. Germline CDR1 and CDR2: SGHRS and YFSETQ. The CDR3 loop spans 15 amino acids. As DNA, the CDR3 is TGCGCCAGCAGCTCCATGACCAGCCGAGGCGGGGAGCTGTTTTTT. This translates into CASSSMTSRGGELFF.

This sequence joins TRBV6-6 and TRBJ1-5; D is unclear. The CDR3 has 14 residues. V was cut by 2 bases and J by 11 bases, with 16 bases left in between. Germline-derived CDR1 and CDR2 are MNHNY and SVGAGI (reference sequence). This chain's CDR3 is CASSYGLASETQHF. CDR3 nucleotide sequence: TGTGCCAGCAGTTACGGACTAGCCTCGGAGACCCAGCATTTT.

The chain recombines TRBV27 with TRBJ1-5, with unresolved D. The CDR3 runs to 15 residues. Germline values: CDR1 MNHEY, CDR2 SMNVEV (reference sequence). The V end was cut by 0 bases, the J end by 5 bases, with 11 bases between. The CDR3 DNA is TGTGCCAGCAGTTTATCCTTAGAAAAGGATCAGCCCCAGCATTTT. Its protein product is CASSLSLEKDQPQHF.

This clonotype was seen at least ten times. The CDR3 DNA is TGTGCCAGCATCGGTCGGGGGTTAAGCAATCAGCCCCAGCATTTT. This sequence encodes CASIGRGLSNQPQHF. The chain carries TRBV6-1 and TRBJ1-5, with a weak D call TRBD1 (5 bases). The CDR3 has 15 amino acids. Trimming removed 7 bases from V and 1 base from J, with 14 bases in between. CDR1 and CDR2 (germline): MNHNS, SASEGT.

The chain has TRBV30 and TRBJ2-7, with D hard to call. The germline CDR1 and CDR2 sequences are GTSNPN and SVGIG (reference sequence). V was clipped by 1 base and J by 6 bases, with 10 bases between them. CDR3 length: 12 amino acids. CDR3 sequence (DNA): TGTGCCTGGAGTGACGGTGATCGCGAGCAGTACTTC. Translating it yields CAWSDGDREQYF.

Many counts were recorded for this clonotype. The rearrangement links TRBV15 to TRBJ1-5; 9 bases match TRBD1. Germline CDR1 reads LNHNV; CDR2 reads YYDKDF (reference sequence). Losses at the gene ends were 3 bases for V and 1 base for J; bases not matched to a gene: 4. The CDR3 totals 16 residues. CDR3 coding DNA: TGTGCCACCAGCAGGAACAGGGGGCCCAGCAATCAGCCCCAGCATTTT. Amino acids: CATSRNRGPSNQPQHF.

The rearrangement links TRBV2 to TRBJ1-1; 7 bases line up with TRBD1. Looked up from germline, CDR1 is SNHLY and CDR2 is FYNNEI. Unmatched junction bases numbered 3, after V lost 6 bases and J lost 11 bases. This CDR3 comprises 10 residues. CDR3 loop: CASREQGAFF. CDR3 coding DNA: TGTGCCAGCAGGGAACAGGGGGCTTTCTTT.

The chain joins TRBV20-1 to TRBJ2-6, with a tentative D call TRBD1 (5 bases). The V gene's germline CDR1 is DFQATT and CDR2 SNEGSKA (reference sequence). Trimming took off 6 bases at V and 4 bases at J, with 10 bases between the two ends. This CDR3 contains 13 residues. CDR3 loop: CSAPRQGANVLTF. The CDR3 coding sequence is TGCAGTGCCCCCAGACAGGGGGCCAACGTCCTGACTTTC.

The chain recombines TRBV19 with TRBJ1-2, with D possibly being TRBD1 (6 bases). Trimming pared 3 bases from V and 5 bases from J, leaving 13 bases between. The CDR3 sequence is 14 residues long. CDR1 and CDR2 (germline): LNHDA, SQIVND (reference sequence). The CDR3 loop reads CASSIPQGRYGYTF. CDR3 DNA sequence: TGTGCCAGTAGTATTCCCCAGGGGAGGTATGGCTACACCTTC.

CDR3: CASSLTLGGGYTF. The CDR3 nucleotides read TGCGCCAGCAGCTTAACTTTGGGCGGTGGCTACACCTTC. The V and J genes are TRBV5-1 and TRBJ1-2; D not certain. CDR1 SGHRS and CDR2 YFSETQ come from the germline V gene. Between the trimmed V and J ends, which lost 2 bases and 7 bases, there was a span of 12 bases. The CDR3 extends over 13 amino acids.

The chain uses TRBV7-9 and TRBJ2-5; D might be TRBD1 or TRBD2, each matching 6 bases. CDR3 length: 15 amino acids. The ends were cut back, 4 bases at V and 5 bases at J, with 17 bases in the middle. The germline V gene has CDR1 SEHNR and CDR2 FQNEAQ (reference sequence). The CDR3 spells CASSSPGGPTETQYF. The CDR3, as DNA: TGTGCCAGCAGCTCCCCTGGGGGGCCCACGGAGACCCAGTACTTC.

In its sample, this clonotype was seen a few times. The rearrangement links TRBV5-4 to TRBJ1-3; D ambiguous. The germline V gene has CDR1 SGHNT and CDR2 YYREEE (reference sequence). This CDR3 spans 14 amino acids. V was trimmed by 7 bases and J by 0 bases, leaving 11 bases between them. As DNA, the CDR3 is TGTGCCAGCTCACCACAGCTCTCTGGAAACACCATATATTTT. Translating it yields CASSPQLSGNTIYF.